Listed below are T cell receptor beta chains from one sample, sequenced in a study of blood T cell repertoires in COVID-19. Only in-frame clones appear in the TCRdb table, and some are missing; sequencing was by immunoSEQ multiplex PCR. The sample has roughly 300,000 clones, around 85% seen once; the top ten hold 7.2%. The sequenced material came from peripheral blood. Source of these receptors: a human donor in a cohort sampled during active COVID-19. The CDR3 runs from the conserved cysteine through the conserved F or W.

CDR3 length: 10; J gene: TRBJ1-2; V gene: TRBV12-3/TRBV12-4; CDR3 protein: CASSFPPHTF
CDR3 length: 13; J gene: TRBJ1-1; V gene: TRBV6-5; CDR3 protein: CASSYSGGVKAFF
CDR3 length: 14; J gene: TRBJ1-2; V gene: TRBV5-4; CDR3 protein: CASSLVRGASGYTF
CDR3 length: 17; J gene: TRBJ1-1; V gene: TRBV5-6; CDR3 protein: CASSLFRTGGRVTEAFF
CDR3 length: 14; J gene: TRBJ2-7; V gene: TRBV11-2; CDR3 protein: CASSPWGGDYEQYF
CDR3 length: 15; J gene: TRBJ1-6; V gene: TRBV7-6; CDR3 protein: CASSSRTGGGSPLHF
CDR3 length: 14; J gene: TRBJ2-5; V gene: TRBV27; CDR3 protein: CASSLQGAHETQYF
CDR3 length: 12; J gene: TRBJ2-3; V gene: TRBV2; CDR3 protein: CASSEPTDTQYF
CDR3 length: 12; J gene: TRBJ1-4; V gene: TRBV5-6; CDR3 protein: CASSLDRGKLFF
CDR3 length: 14; J gene: TRBJ1-2; V gene: TRBV24-1; CDR3 protein: CATSEMTGNYGYTF
CDR3 length: 13; J gene: TRBJ1-2; V gene: TRBV9; CDR3 protein: CASSTQGSYGYTF
CDR3 length: 15; J gene: TRBJ2-1; V gene: TRBV5-1; CDR3 protein: CASSSEGALNNEQFF
CDR3 length: 14; J gene: TRBJ2-2; V gene: TRBV15; CDR3 protein: CATSGAANTGELFF
CDR3 length: 14; J gene: TRBJ2-3; V gene: TRBV30; CDR3 protein: CAWSSVGGRDTQYF
CDR3 length: 10; J gene: TRBJ2-1; V gene: TRBV20-1; CDR3 protein: CSASEEGQFF
CDR3 length: 16; J gene: TRBJ2-7; V gene: TRBV21-1; CDR3 protein: CASSPLAGENKYEQYF
CDR3 length: 14; J gene: TRBJ1-2; V gene: TRBV25-1; CDR3 protein: CASSVGDRDYGYTF
CDR3 length: 14; J gene: TRBJ2-7; V gene: TRBV5-6; CDR3 protein: CASSLGLFSYEQYF
CDR3 length: 14; J gene: TRBJ1-1; V gene: TRBV7-3; CDR3 protein: CASSLAGMNTEAFF
CDR3 length: 15; J gene: TRBJ1-4; V gene: TRBV25-1; CDR3 protein: CASSTGDATNEKLFF
CDR3 length: 15; J gene: TRBJ2-7; V gene: TRBV13; CDR3 protein: CASSPGEGRSYEQYF
CDR3 length: 16; J gene: TRBJ2-3; V gene: TRBV5-1; CDR3 protein: CASSLQHRSSTDTQYF
CDR3 length: 17; J gene: TRBJ2-3; V gene: TRBV4-1; CDR3 protein: CASSQSKGAFGTDTQYF
CDR3 length: 18; J gene: TRBJ2-6; V gene: TRBV19; CDR3 protein: CASRSGAGGFSGANVLTF
CDR3 length: 15; J gene: TRBJ1-2; V gene: TRBV1; CDR3 protein: CTSSRIQGAGYGYTF
CDR3 length: 11; J gene: TRBJ2-1; V gene: TRBV7-9; CDR3 protein: CASSLATEQFF
CDR3 length: 14; J gene: TRBJ1-6; V gene: TRBV27; CDR3 protein: CASTPTGLNSPLHF
CDR3 length: 14; J gene: TRBJ1-4; V gene: TRBV7-9; CDR3 protein: CASSAGPTREKLFF
CDR3 length: 13; J gene: TRBJ2-5; V gene: TRBV7-3; CDR3 protein: CASSQSGWETQYF
CDR3 length: 18; J gene: TRBJ1-3; V gene: TRBV15; CDR3 protein: CATSRDLGQGSSGNTIYF
CDR3 length: 12; J gene: TRBJ1-3; V gene: TRBV13; CDR3 protein: CASSLSRNTIYF
CDR3 length: 13; J gene: TRBJ2-7; V gene: TRBV2; CDR3 protein: CASSEGTDYEQYF
CDR3 length: 13; J gene: TRBJ2-7; V gene: TRBV7-2; CDR3 protein: CASSHGTIYEQYF
CDR3 length: 17; J gene: TRBJ1-1; V gene: TRBV5-1; CDR3 protein: CASSNLRRGISNTEAFF
CDR3 length: 15; J gene: TRBJ1-1; V gene: TRBV6-5; CDR3 protein: CASSYSRQGNTEAFF
CDR3 length: 16; J gene: TRBJ1-5; V gene: TRBV5-1; CDR3 protein: CASSLTGNPRNQPQHF
CDR3 length: 16; J gene: TRBJ2-7; V gene: TRBV11-3; CDR3 protein: CASSFAGGTALDEQYF
CDR3 length: 13; J gene: TRBJ1-1; V gene: TRBV24-1; CDR3 protein: CATSVRGNGRAFF
CDR3 length: 13; J gene: TRBJ1-1; V gene: TRBV7-8; CDR3 protein: CASSSSFDTEAFF
CDR3 length: 16; J gene: TRBJ1-2; V gene: TRBV10-3; CDR3 protein: CAISEVRGTDSYGYTF
CDR3 length: 16; J gene: TRBJ2-5; V gene: TRBV4-2; CDR3 protein: CASSNPLADPQETQYF
CDR3 length: 14; J gene: TRBJ1-4; V gene: TRBV6-5; CDR3 protein: CASSYIRGNEKLFF
CDR3 length: 16; J gene: TRBJ1-6; V gene: TRBV25-1; CDR3 protein: CASSELTGKSNSPLHF
CDR3 length: 15; J gene: TRBJ1-6; V gene: TRBV27; CDR3 protein: CASGAGLGGNSPLHF
CDR3 length: 13; J gene: TRBJ1-1; V gene: TRBV30; CDR3 protein: CASTGMVDTEAFF
CDR3 length: 14; J gene: TRBJ1-2; V gene: TRBV19; CDR3 protein: CASSITGANYGYTF
CDR3 length: 15; J gene: TRBJ1-1; V gene: TRBV10-3; CDR3 protein: CAISDVGGVNTEAFF
CDR3 length: 16; J gene: TRBJ2-3; V gene: TRBV5-1; CDR3 protein: CASSLRAGGRTDTQYF
CDR3 length: 12; J gene: TRBJ1-1; V gene: TRBV28; CDR3 protein: CASRSSNTEAFF
CDR3 length: 16; J gene: TRBJ1-2; V gene: TRBV6-5; CDR3 protein: CASSYSSAQGGYGYTF
CDR3 length: 12; J gene: TRBJ2-7; V gene: TRBV12-3/TRBV12-4; CDR3 protein: CASRHQGYEQYF
CDR3 length: 13; J gene: TRBJ2-2; V gene: TRBV29-1; CDR3 protein: CSVLDTDTGELFF
CDR3 length: 18; J gene: TRBJ2-3; V gene: TRBV9; CDR3 protein: CASSFWTVRVPTADTQYF
CDR3 length: 13; J gene: TRBJ1-4; V gene: TRBV6-5; CDR3 protein: CASSRQGGEKLFF
CDR3 length: 17; J gene: TRBJ2-3; V gene: TRBV24-1; CDR3 protein: CATSDFLPGQGKDTQYF
CDR3 length: 14; J gene: TRBJ2-7; V gene: TRBV2; CDR3 protein: CASRVNRGAYEQYF
CDR3 length: 10; J gene: TRBJ1-1; V gene: TRBV27; CDR3 protein: CASGQIEAFF
CDR3 length: 13; J gene: TRBJ2-7; V gene: TRBV10-2; CDR3 protein: CASSDPGEYEQYF
CDR3 length: 15; J gene: TRBJ1-5; V gene: TRBV27; CDR3 protein: CASSQEGYSNQPQHF
CDR3 length: 14; J gene: TRBJ2-3; V gene: TRBV12-5; CDR3 protein: CASGTGTWGDTQYF